The sequence of this T cell receptor beta chain was determined in a study of blood T cell repertoires in COVID-19. The authors' processing: Amplification of reference gene primers was used by the study to estimate nucleated cell counts. Measured with immunoSEQ multiplex PCR; TCRdb has only the in-frame clones, and not every one. Clone size and the V and J calls come from that table; the DNA yielded D and trimming. Of 180,000 or so clones in the sample, 85% to 90% were seen once. V shed 5 bases, J shed 5 bases, and the junction held 6 bases outside the gene matches. Germline V gene data show CDR1 as LNHDA and CDR2 as SQIVND (reference sequence). The CDR3 has 15 residues.

The sequenced sample consisted of peripheral blood. V is TRBV19 and J is TRBJ1-5; TRBD1 matches at 10 bases. This clonotype was obtained from a man aged 45-65 years with acute or convalescent COVID-19. CDR3 nucleotide sequence: TGTGCCAGTAGTCGAGTGGGGACAGGGGATCAGCCCCAGCATTTT. It codes for CASSRVGTGDQPQHF.